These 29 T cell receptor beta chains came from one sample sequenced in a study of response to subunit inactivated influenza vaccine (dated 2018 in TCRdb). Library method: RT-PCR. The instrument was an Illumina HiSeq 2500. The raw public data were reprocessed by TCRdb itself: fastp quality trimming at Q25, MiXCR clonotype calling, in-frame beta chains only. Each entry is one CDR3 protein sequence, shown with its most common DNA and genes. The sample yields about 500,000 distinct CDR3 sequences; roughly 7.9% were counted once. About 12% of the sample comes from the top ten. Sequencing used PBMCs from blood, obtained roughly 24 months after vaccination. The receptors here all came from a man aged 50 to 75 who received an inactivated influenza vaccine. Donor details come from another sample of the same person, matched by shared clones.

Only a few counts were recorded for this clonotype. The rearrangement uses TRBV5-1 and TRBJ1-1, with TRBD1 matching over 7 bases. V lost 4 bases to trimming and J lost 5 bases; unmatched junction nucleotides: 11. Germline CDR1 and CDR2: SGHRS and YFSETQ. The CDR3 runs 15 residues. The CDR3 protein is CASSGRQGRETEAFF. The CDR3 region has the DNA TGCGCCAGCAGCGGGCGACAGGGTAGGGAGACTGAAGCTTTCTTT.

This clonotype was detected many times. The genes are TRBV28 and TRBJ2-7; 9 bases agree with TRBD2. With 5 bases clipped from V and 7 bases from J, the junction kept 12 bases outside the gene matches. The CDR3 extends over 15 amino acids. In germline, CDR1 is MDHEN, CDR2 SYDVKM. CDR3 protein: CASSLTPGLAKEQYF. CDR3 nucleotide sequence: TGTGCCAGCAGTCTCACACCGGGACTAGCTAAAGAGCAGTACTTC.

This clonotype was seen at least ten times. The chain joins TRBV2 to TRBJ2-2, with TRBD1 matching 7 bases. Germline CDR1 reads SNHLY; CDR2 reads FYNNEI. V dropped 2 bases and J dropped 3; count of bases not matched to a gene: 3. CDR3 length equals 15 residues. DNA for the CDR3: TGTGCCAGCAGTGAATCGGGACAGTACACCGGGGAGCTGTTTTTT. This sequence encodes CASSESGQYTGELFF.

This CDR3 reads CASSNPGQEKLFF. CDR3 DNA: TGTGCCAGCAGTAACCCGGGACAGGAAAAACTGTTTTTT. V usage is TRBV12-3 or TRBV12-4 and J usage is TRBJ1-4; TRBD1 agrees at 7 bases. J gave up 8 bases and V 5 bases, and 5 bases lay outside the gene matches. The CDR3 is made up of 13 amino acids.

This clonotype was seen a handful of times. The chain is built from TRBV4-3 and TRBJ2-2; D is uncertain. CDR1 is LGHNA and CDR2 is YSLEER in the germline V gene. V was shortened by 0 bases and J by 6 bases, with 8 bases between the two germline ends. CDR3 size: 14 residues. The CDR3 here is CASSQDRQAGELFF. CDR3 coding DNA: TGCGCCAGCAGCCAAGATCGACAAGCCGGGGAGCTGTTTTTT.

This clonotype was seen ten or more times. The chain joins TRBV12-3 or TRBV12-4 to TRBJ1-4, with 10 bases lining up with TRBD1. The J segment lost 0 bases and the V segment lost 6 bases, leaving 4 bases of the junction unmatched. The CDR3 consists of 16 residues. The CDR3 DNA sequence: TGTGCCAGCAGCCGACAGGGGGCGTCAACTAATGAAAAACTGTTTTTT. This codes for CASSRQGASTNEKLFF.

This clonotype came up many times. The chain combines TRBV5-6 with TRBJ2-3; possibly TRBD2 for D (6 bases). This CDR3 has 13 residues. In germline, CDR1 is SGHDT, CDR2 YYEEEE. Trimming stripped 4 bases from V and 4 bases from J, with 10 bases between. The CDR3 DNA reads TGTGCCAGCAGCGAGGGGACTTCAGATACGCAGTATTTT. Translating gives CASSEGTSDTQYF.

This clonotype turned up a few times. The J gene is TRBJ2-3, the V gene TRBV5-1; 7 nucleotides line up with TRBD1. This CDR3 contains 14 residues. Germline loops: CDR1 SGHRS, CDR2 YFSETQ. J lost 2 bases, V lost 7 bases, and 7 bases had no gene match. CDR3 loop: CASGRDSTTDTQYF. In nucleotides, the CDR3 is TGCGCCAGCGGACGGGACAGTACCACAGATACGCAGTATTTT. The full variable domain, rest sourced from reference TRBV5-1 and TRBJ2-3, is KAGVTQTPRYLIKTRGQQVTLSCSPISGHRSVSWYQQTPGQGLQFLFEYFSETQRNKGNFPGRFSGRQFSNSRSEMNVSTLELGDSALYLCASGRDSTTDTQYFGPGTRLTVL.

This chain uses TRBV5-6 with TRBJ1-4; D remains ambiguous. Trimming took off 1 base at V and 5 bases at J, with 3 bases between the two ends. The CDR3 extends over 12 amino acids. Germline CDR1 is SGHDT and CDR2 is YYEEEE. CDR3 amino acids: CASSLFNEKLFF. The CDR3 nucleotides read TGTGCCAGCAGCTTGTTCAATGAAAAACTGTTTTTT.

The CDR3 nucleotides are TGTGCCAGCAGCAAATTTGCGGCTAGCAATGAGCAGTTCTTC. It specifies CASSKFAASNEQFF. This rearrangement joins TRBV11-1 to TRBJ2-1; D remains ambiguous. CDR1 and CDR2 (germline): SGHAT, FQDESV (reference sequence). This CDR3 has 14 residues. V was trimmed by 5 bases and J by 6 bases, leaving 14 bases between them.

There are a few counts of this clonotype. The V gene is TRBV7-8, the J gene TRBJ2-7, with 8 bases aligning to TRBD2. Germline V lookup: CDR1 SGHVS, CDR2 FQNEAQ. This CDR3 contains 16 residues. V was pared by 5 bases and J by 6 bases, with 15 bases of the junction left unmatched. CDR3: CASSPYSAGGASEQYF. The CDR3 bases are TGTGCCAGCAGCCCCTACTCTGCGGGAGGCGCCTCCGAGCAGTACTTC.

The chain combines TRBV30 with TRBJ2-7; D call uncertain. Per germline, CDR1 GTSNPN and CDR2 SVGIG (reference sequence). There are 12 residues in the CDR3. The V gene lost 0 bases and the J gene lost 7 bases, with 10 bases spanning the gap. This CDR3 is CAWSVTVGEQYF. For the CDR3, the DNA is TGTGCCTGGAGTGTGACGGTTGGGGAGCAGTACTTC.

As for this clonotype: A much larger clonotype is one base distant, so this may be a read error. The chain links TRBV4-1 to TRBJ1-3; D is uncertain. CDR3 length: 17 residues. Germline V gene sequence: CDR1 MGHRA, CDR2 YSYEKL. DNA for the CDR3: TGCGCCTGCAGCCAAGGCACAGTGATCCTCTCTGGAAACACCATATATTTT. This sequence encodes CACSQGTVILSGNTIYF.

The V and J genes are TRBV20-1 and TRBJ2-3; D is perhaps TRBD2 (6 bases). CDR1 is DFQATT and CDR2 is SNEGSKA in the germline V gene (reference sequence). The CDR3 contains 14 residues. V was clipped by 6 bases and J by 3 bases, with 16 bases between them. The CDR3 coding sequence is TGCAGTGCCGTTCCGGGAGTAAGAACAGATACGCAGTATTTT. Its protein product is CSAVPGVRTDTQYF.

Here the CDR3 reads CSVSTRTEQFF. Written as DNA, the CDR3 is TGCAGCGTTTCCACGCGTACCGAGCAGTTCTTC. This chain connects TRBV29-1 to TRBJ2-1; D gene ambiguous. Germline CDR1 reads SQVTM; CDR2 reads ANQGSEA. Trimming took off 5 bases at V and 10 bases at J, with 12 bases between the two ends. The CDR3 runs to 11 residues.

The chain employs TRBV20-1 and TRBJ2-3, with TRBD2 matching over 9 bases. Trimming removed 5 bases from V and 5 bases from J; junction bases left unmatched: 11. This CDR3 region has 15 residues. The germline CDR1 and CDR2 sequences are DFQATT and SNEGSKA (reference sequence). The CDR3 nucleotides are TGCAGTGCTGGTATTAGCGGGAGAGGGGTAGATACGCAGTATTTT. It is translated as CSAGISGRGVDTQYF.

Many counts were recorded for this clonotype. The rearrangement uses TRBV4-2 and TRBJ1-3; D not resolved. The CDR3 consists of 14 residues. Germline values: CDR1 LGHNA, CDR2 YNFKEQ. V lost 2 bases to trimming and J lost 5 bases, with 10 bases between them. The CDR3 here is CASSQSEARNTIYF. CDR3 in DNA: TGTGCCAGCAGCCAATCCGAGGCCCGAAACACCATATATTTT.

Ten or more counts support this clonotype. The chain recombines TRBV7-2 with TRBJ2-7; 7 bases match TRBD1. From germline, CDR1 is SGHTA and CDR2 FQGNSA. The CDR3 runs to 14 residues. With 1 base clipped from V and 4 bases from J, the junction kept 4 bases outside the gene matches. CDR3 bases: TGTGCCAGCAGCTTAGGGCCAGGGGGATACGAGCAGTACTTC. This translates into CASSLGPGGYEQYF.

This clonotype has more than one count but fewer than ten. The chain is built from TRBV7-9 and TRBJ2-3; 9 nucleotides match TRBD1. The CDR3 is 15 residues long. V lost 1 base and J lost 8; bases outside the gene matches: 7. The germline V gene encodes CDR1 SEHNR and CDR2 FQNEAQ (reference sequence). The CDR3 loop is CASSLGQGVAGTQYF. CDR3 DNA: TGTGCCAGCAGCTTAGGACAGGGGGTTGCTGGTACGCAGTATTTT.

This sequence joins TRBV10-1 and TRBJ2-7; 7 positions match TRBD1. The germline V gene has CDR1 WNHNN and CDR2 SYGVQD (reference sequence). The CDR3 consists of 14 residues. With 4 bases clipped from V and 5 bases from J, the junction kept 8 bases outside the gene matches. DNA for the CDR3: TGCGCCAGCAGTGTGGGACAGATGAGGAACGAGCAGTACTTC. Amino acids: CASSVGQMRNEQYF.

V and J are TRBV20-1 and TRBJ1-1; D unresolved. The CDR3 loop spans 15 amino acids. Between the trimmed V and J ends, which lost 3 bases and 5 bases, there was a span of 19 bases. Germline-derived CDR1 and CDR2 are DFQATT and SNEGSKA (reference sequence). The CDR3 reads CSARINGPRGTEAFF. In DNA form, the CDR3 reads TGCAGTGCTAGGATCAACGGGCCCCGAGGGACTGAAGCTTTCTTT.

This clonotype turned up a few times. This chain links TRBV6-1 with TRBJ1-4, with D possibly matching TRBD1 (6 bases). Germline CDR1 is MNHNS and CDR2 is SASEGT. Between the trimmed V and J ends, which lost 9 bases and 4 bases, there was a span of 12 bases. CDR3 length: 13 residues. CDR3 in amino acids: CASSDSLNEKLFF. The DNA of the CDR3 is TGTGCCAGTTCGGACAGTCTTAATGAAAAACTGTTTTTT.

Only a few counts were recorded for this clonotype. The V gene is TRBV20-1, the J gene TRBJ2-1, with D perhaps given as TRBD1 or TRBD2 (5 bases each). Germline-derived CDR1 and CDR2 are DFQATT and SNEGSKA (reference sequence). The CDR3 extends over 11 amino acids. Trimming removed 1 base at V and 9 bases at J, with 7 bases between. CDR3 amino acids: CSARGDGEQFF. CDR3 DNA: TGCAGTGCTAGAGGGGACGGTGAGCAGTTCTTC.

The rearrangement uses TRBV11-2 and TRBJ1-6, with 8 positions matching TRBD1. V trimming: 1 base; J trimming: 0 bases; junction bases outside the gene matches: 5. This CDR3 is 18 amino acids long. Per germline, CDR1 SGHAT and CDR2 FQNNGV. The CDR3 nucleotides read TGTGCCAGCAGCTTAGTCGGACAGGGCGGCTCCTATAATTCACCCCTCCACTTT. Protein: CASSLVGQGGSYNSPLHF.

CDR3: CASSFSGGRFNNEQFF. Here the CDR3 DNA reads TGTGCCAGCAGCTTCAGCGGGGGGCGCTTCAACAATGAGCAGTTCTTC. This sequence joins TRBV7-9 and TRBJ2-1, with 9 bases matching TRBD2. The trim removed 3 bases at V and 5 bases at J, leaving 8 bases unmatched. This CDR3 contains 16 residues. Germline V CDR1 and CDR2: SEHNR, FQNEAQ (reference sequence).

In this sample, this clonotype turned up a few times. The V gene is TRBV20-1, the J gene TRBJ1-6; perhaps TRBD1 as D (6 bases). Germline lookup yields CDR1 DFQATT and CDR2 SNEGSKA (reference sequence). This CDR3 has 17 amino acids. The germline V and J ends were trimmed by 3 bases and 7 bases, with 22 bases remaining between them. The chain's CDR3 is CSASPEWGRQGNSPLHF. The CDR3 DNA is TGCAGTGCTAGCCCCGAATGGGGACGGCAGGGGAATTCACCCCTCCACTTT.

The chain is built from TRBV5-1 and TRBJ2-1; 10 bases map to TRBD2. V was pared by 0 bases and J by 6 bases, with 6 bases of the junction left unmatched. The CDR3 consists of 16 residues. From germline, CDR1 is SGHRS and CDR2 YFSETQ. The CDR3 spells CASSLVASGSFNEQFF. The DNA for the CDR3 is TGCGCCAGCAGCTTGGTGGCTAGCGGGAGTTTCAATGAGCAGTTCTTC.

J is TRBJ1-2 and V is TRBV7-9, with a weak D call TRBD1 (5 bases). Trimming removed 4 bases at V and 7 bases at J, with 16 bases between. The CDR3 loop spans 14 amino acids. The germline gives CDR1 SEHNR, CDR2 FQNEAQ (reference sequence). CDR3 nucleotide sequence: TGTGCCAGCAGCTCCCTATTGGGGGACGCTGGCTACACCTTC. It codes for CASSSLLGDAGYTF.

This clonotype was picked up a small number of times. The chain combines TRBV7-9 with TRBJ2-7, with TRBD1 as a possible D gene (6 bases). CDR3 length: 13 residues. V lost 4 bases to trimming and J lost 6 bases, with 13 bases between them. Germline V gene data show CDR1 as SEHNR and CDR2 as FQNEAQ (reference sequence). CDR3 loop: CASSSSGTREQYF. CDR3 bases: TGTGCCAGCAGCTCTTCCGGGACACGCGAGCAGTACTTC.